These 11 T cell receptor beta chains originate from one sample sequenced in a study of memory CD4+ T cells and cytomegalovirus serostatus. Profiled with immunoSEQ multiplex PCR; TCRdb holds only in-frame clones, not every one. Here the sample spans about 82,000 clones, approximately 80% being singletons. The sort gate was single viable CD3+CD4+CD8-CD45RO+ cells for memory CD4+ T cells. The specimen was memory CD4+ T cells from blood. The receptors come from an adult in good health and CMV-seronegative.

This clone showed up just once. The chain recombines TRBV6-5 with TRBJ1-3, with a possible D match to TRBD1 (6 bases). Germline CDR1 MNHEY, CDR2 SVGAGI. The CDR3 has 16 residues. V lost 0 bases to trimming and J lost 4 bases, with 13 bases between them. CDR3 residues: CASSYSQGMGGNTIYF. DNA for the CDR3: TGTGCCAGCAGTTACTCGCAGGGGATGGGGGGAAACACCATATATTTT.

The chain uses TRBV30 and TRBJ1-6; 10 bases are shared with TRBD1. The V gene end was trimmed by 5 bases and the J gene end by 10 bases; junction bases not matched to a gene: 8. The CDR3 totals 14 residues. CDR1 and CDR2 (germline): GTSNPN, SVGIG (reference sequence). The CDR3, as DNA: TGTGCCTGGGGATGGACAGGGGGATACTCACCCCTCCACTTT. Amino acid sequence: CAWGWTGGYSPLHF.

V is TRBV15 and J is TRBJ1-2; no reliable D call. The CDR3 totals 15 residues. Trimming cost V 1 base and J 2 bases, with 11 bases left between them. Germline CDR1 reads LNHNV; CDR2 reads YYDKDF (reference sequence). This chain's CDR3 is CATSRVLGRNYGYTF. The CDR3 region has the DNA TGTGCCACCAGCAGAGTGTTGGGCCGGAACTATGGCTACACCTTC. Based on the CDR3 plus reference TRBV15 and TRBJ1-2, the full variable domain is DAMVIQNPRYQVTQFGKPVTLSCSQTLNHNVMYWYQQKSSQAPKLLFHYYDKDFNNEADTPDNFQSRRPNTSFCFLDIRSPGLGDTAMYLCATSRVLGRNYGYTFGSGTRLTVV.

The V gene is TRBV5-6, the J gene TRBJ1-2, with 10 bases matching TRBD1. The CDR3 has 14 residues. V was clipped by 4 bases and J by 3 bases; unmatched bases: 3. Germline-derived CDR1 and CDR2 are SGHDT and YYEEEE. CDR3 loop: CASSRTGGDYGYTF. The DNA of the CDR3 is TGTGCCAGCAGCAGGACAGGGGGGGACTATGGCTACACCTTC.

The chain carries TRBV2 and TRBJ1-1; the D is unclear. The CDR3 runs 10 residues. The V and J ends lost 4 bases and 7 bases respectively, with 4 bases between them. Germline-derived CDR1 and CDR2 are SNHLY and FYNNEI. CDR3 in amino acids: CASSVHEAFF. Written as DNA, the CDR3 is TGTGCCAGCAGTGTACATGAAGCTTTCTTT.

The gene calls are TRBV19 and TRBJ1-5; D is perhaps TRBD1 (5 bases). In germline, CDR1 is LNHDA, CDR2 SQIVND (reference sequence). This CDR3 spans 14 amino acids. V lost 4 bases, J lost 3 bases, and 10 bases lay in between. CDR3 amino acids: CASSRGLYNQPQHF. DNA of the CDR3: TGTGCCAGTAGTAGGGGGTTATACAATCAGCCCCAGCATTTT.

V gene TRBV5-4 combines with J gene TRBJ2-5; maybe TRBD2 (7 bases). The V gene's germline CDR1 is SGHNT and CDR2 YYREEE (reference sequence). V was pared by 4 bases and J by 3 bases, with 16 bases between. CDR3 length equals 15 residues. CDR3: CASSPAGRGEETQYF. As DNA, the CDR3 is TGTGCCAGCAGCCCAGCAGGGAGGGGGGAAGAGACCCAGTACTTC.

The chain joins TRBV19 to TRBJ2-7, with TRBD1 identical over 7 bases. Germline V CDR1 and CDR2: LNHDA, SQIVND (reference sequence). Trimming took 4 bases from V and 0 from J; bases not matched to a gene: 3. This CDR3 is 14 amino acids long. The CDR3 protein is CASSTDRNSYEQYF. The CDR3, as DNA: TGTGCCAGTAGTACGGACAGGAACTCCTACGAGCAGTACTTC.

V gene TRBV5-1 combines with J gene TRBJ1-3; D is unresolved. Germline V gene lookup returns CDR1 SGHRS and CDR2 YFSETQ. The CDR3 is 16 amino acids. V was clipped by 2 bases and J by 2 bases, with 14 bases between them. The CDR3 nucleotides read TGCGCCAGCAGCTTTATCCCGGGTTCCGCTGGAAACACCATATATTTT. Residues: CASSFIPGSAGNTIYF.

The chain has TRBV30 and TRBJ1-3; 7 positions agree with TRBD1. V was pared by 5 bases and J by 8 bases, with 9 bases of the junction left unmatched. Germline values: CDR1 GTSNPN, CDR2 SVGIG (reference sequence). The CDR3 length is 13 residues. CDR3 loop: CAWGQALGDTIYF. CDR3 nucleotide sequence: TGTGCCTGGGGACAGGCCCTCGGGGACACCATATATTTT. The whole variable domain, remainder taken from reference TRBV30 and TRBJ1-3, is SQTIHQWPATLVQPVGSPLSLECTVEGTSNPNLYWYRQAAGRGLQLLFYSVGIGQISSEVPQNLSASRPQDRQFILSSKKLLLSDSGFYLCAWGQALGDTIYFGEGSWLTVV.

The chain employs TRBV6-1 and TRBJ2-1, with TRBD2 matching over 12 bases. Unmatched junction bases numbered 7, after V lost 6 bases and J lost 7 bases. Germline V CDR1 and CDR2: MNHNS, SASEGT. The CDR3 contains 15 residues. CDR3 amino acids: CASRAPGLAGNEQFF. The DNA for the CDR3 is TGTGCCAGCAGAGCTCCGGGACTAGCGGGTAATGAGCAGTTCTTC.